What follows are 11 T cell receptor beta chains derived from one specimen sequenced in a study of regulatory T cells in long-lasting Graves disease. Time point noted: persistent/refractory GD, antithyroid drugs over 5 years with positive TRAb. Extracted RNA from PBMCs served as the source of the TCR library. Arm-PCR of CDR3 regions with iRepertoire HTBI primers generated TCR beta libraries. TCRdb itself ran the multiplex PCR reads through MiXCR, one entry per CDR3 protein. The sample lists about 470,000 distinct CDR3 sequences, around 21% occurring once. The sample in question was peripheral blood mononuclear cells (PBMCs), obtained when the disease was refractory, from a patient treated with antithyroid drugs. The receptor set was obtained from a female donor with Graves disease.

The CDR3 DNA sequence: TGTGCCAGCAGCTTAGGCTCGCAGGCCAAGGGGAATGAGCAGTTCTTC. Protein product: CASSLGSQAKGNEQFF. V is TRBV7-2 and J is TRBJ2-1, with D tentatively TRBD1 (5 bases). Germline values: CDR1 SGHTA, CDR2 FQGNSA. V lost 1 base, J lost 7 bases, and 17 bases lay in between. This CDR3 contains 16 residues.

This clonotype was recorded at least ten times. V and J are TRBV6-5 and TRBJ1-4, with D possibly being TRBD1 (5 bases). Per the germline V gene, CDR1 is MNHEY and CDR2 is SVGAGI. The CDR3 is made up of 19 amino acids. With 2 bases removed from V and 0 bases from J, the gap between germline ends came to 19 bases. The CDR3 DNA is TGTGCCAGCAGTTACAGCCTCTCGCAGGGCGCTCCAACTAATGAAAAACTGTTTTTT. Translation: CASSYSLSQGAPTNEKLFF.

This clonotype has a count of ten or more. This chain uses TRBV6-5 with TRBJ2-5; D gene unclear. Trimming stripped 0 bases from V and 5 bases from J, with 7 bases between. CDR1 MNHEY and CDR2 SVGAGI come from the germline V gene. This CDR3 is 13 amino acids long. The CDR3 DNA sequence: TGTGCCAGCAGTTACTCGATAGGGGAGACCCAGTACTTC. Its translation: CASSYSIGETQYF.

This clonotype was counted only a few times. CDR3 sequence (DNA): TGCGCCAGCAGCCAAGATCTGCCAGGGAGTTTCTACGAGCAGTACTTC. Translating gives CASSQDLPGSFYEQYF. The chain carries TRBV4-1 and TRBJ2-7; D is perhaps TRBD1 or TRBD2 (5 bases each). The CDR3 extends over 16 amino acids. CDR1 and CDR2 (germline): MGHRA, YSYEKL. Between the trimmed V and J ends, which lost 0 bases and 3 bases, there was a span of 15 bases.

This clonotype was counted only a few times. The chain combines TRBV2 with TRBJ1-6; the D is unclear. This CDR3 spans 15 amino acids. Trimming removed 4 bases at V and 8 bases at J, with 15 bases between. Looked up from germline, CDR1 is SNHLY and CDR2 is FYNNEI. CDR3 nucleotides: TGTGCCAGCAGTGTTTCCGGGCCCAGCCATTCACCCCTCCACTTT. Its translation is CASSVSGPSHSPLHF. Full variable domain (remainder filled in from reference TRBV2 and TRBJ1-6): EPEVTQTPSHQVTQMGQEVILRCVPISNHLYFYWYRQILGQKVEFLVSFYNNEISEKSEIFDDQFSVERPDGSNFTLKIRSTKLEDSAMYFCASSVSGPSHSPLHFGNGTRLTVT.

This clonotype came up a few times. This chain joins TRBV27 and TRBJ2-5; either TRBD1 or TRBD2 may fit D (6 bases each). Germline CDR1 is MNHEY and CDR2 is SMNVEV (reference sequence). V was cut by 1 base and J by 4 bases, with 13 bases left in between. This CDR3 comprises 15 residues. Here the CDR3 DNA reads TGTGCCAGCAGTTTATGGGGGGCGCAGGGAGAGACCCAGTACTTC. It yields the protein CASSLWGAQGETQYF.

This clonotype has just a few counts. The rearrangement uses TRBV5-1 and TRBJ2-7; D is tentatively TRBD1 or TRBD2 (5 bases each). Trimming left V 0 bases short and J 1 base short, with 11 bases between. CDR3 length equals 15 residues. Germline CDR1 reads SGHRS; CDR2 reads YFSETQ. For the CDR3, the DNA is TGCGCCAGCAGCTTGGAAGAGGGGATGTCCTACGAGCAGTACTTC. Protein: CASSLEEGMSYEQYF.

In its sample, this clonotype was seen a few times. The CDR3 loop reads CASSEVALNNEQFF. CDR3 nucleotide sequence: TGTGCCAGCAGTGAGGTGGCGCTTAACAATGAGCAGTTCTTC. The chain joins TRBV2 to TRBJ2-1; the D is unclear. CDR3 length equals 14 residues. Germline assignment: CDR1 SNHLY and CDR2 FYNNEI. V was trimmed by 3 bases and J by 5 bases, leaving 11 bases between them.

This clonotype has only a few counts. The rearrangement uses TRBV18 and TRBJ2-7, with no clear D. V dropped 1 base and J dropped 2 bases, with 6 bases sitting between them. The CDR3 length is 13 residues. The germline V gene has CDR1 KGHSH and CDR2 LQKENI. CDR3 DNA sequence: TGTGCCAGCTCACCACGACAAACCTACGAGCAGTACTTC. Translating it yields CASSPRQTYEQYF.

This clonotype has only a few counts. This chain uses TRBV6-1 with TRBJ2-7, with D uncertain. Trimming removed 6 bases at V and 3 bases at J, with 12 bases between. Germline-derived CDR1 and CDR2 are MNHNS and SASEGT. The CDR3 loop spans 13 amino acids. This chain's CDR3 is CASRNWTHYEQYF. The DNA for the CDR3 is TGTGCCAGCAGGAATTGGACGCACTACGAGCAGTACTTC.

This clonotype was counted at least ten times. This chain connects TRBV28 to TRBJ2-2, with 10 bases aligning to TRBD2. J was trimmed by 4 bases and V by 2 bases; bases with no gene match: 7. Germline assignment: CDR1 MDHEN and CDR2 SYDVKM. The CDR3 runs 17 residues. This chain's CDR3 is CASSLPTSGMVTGELFF. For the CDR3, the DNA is TGTGCCAGCAGTTTACCCACTAGCGGGATGGTCACCGGGGAGCTGTTTTTT.